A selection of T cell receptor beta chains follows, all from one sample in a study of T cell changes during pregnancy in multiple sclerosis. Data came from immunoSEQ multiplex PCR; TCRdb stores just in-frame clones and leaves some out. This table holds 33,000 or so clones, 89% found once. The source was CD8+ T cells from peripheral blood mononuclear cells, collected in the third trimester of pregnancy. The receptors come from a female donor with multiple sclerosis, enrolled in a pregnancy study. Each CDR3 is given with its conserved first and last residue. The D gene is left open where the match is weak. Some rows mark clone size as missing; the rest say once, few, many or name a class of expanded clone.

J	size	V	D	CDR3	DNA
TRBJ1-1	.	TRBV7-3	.	CASSLTGRAMSEAFF	TGTGCCAGCAGTCTGACAGGACGAGCAATGTCTGAAGCTTTCTTT
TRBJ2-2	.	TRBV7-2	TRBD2	CASSLVIRSGRDTGELFF	TGTGCCAGCAGCTTAGTAATAAGGAGCGGGAGGGACACCGGGGAGCTGTTTTTT
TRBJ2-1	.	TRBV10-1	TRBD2	CASSAGRAYNEQFF	TGCGCCAGCAGTGCCGGGAGGGCCTACAATGAGCAGTTCTTC
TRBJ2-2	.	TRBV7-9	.	CASSLGPRRPSAGELFF	TGTGCCAGCAGCTTAGGCCCTCGGCGGCCCTCAGCCGGGGAGCTGTTTTTT
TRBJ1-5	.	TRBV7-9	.	CASSLDYNQPQHF	TGTGCCAGCAGCTTAGATTACAATCAGCCCCAGCATTTT
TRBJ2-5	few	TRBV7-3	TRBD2	CASSSGGGAQETQYF	TGTGCCAGCAGCTCTGGCGGGGGGGCCCAAGAGACCCAGTACTTC
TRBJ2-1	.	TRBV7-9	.	CASSPPQGEATYNEQFF	TGTGCCAGCAGCCCCCCTCAGGGCGAAGCGACCTACAATGAGCAGTTCTTC
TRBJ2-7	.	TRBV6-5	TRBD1	CASSSQGAGYEQYF	TGTGCCAGCAGTTCCCAGGGGGCTGGGTACGAGCAGTACTTC
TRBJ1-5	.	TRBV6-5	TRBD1	CASKNRGDSNQPQHF	TGTGCCAGTAAAAACAGGGGGGATAGCAATCAGCCCCAGCATTTT
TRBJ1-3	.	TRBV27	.	CASSPSTGSGNTIYF	TGTGCCAGCAGTCCCTCGACAGGCTCTGGAAACACCATATATTTT
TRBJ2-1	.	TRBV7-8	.	CASSLPRVVSYNEQFF	TGTGCCAGCAGCTTGCCCAGGGTGGTGTCCTACAATGAGCAGTTCTTC
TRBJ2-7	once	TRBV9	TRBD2	CASSGGGPYEQYF	TGTGCCAGCAGCGGGGGAGGGCCCTACGAGCAGTACTTC
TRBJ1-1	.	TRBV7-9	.	CASSLQLNTEAFF	TGTGCCAGCAGCCTACAGCTGAACACTGAAGCTTTCTTT
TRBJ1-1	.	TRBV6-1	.	CASSDRSGMNTEAFF	TGTGCCAGCAGTGATCGGTCAGGGATGAACACTGAAGCTTTCTTT
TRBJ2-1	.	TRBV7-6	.	CASSPRDFDNEQFF	TGTGCCAGCAGCCCGCGGGATTTCGACAATGAGCAGTTCTTC
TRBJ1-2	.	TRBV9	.	CASSSAGNYGYAF	TGTGCCAGCAGTAGTGCGGGGAACTATGGCTACGCCTTC
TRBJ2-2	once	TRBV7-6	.	CASSSLARPNTGELFF	TGTGCCAGCAGCTCCCTGGCCCGCCCCAACACCGGGGAGCTGTTTTTT
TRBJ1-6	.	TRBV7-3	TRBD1	CATPWTGLRLSSYNSPLHF	TGTGCCACCCCCTGGACAGGGTTGCGACTTAGCTCCTATAATTCACCCCTCCACTTT
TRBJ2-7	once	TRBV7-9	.	CASSSGYSPYEQYF	TGTGCCAGCAGCTCGGGATACAGCCCCTACGAGCAGTACTTC
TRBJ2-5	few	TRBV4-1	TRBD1	CASSQASGTEQETQYF	TGCGCCAGCAGCCAAGCTTCCGGGACAGAACAAGAGACCCAGTACTTC
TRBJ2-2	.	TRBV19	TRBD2	CASRLAGGIGELFF	TGTGCCAGCCGACTAGCGGGGGGGATCGGGGAGCTGTTTTTT
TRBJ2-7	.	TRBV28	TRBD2	CASSLGLARTYEQYF	TGTGCCAGCAGCCTGGGACTAGCGAGAACCTACGAGCAGTACTTC
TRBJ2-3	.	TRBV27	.	CASRTVTDADTQYF	TGTGCCAGCAGGACGGTTACAGATGCAGATACGCAGTATTTT
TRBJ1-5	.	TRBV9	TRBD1	CASSGGTGDQPQHF	TGTGCCAGCAGCGGAGGGACAGGGGATCAGCCCCAGCATTTT
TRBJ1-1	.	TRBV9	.	CASSVALGGTEAFF	TGTGCCAGCAGCGTAGCTTTGGGAGGCACTGAAGCTTTCTTT
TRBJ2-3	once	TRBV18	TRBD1	CASSPLPRTGAHTDTQYF	TGTGCCAGCTCACCACTTCCCCGGACAGGGGCTCACACAGATACGCAGTATTTT
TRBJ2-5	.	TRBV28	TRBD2	CASSLDGEGRETQYF	TGTGCCAGCAGTTTAGACGGGGAGGGGAGGGAGACCCAGTACTTC
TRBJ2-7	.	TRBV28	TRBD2	CASSLYVLAGVNEQYF	TGTGCCAGCAGTTTATACGTGCTAGCGGGAGTCAACGAGCAGTACTTC
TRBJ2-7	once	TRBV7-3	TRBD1	CASSFTGTGPYEQYF	TGTGCCAGCAGCTTCACCGGGACAGGACCCTACGAGCAGTACTTC
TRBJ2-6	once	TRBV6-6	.	CASAIKGSGANVLTF	TGTGCCAGCGCAATCAAGGGGTCTGGGGCCAACGTCCTGACTTTC
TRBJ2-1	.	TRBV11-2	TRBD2	CASSLEASGGSTGEQFF	TGTGCCAGCAGCTTAGAAGCGAGCGGGGGATCGACGGGGGAGCAGTTCTTC
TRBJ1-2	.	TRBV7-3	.	CASSPPGIGYTF	TGTGCCAGCAGCCCGCCAGGCATTGGCTACACCTTC
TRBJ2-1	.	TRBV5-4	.	CASSWPDSGYNEQFF	TGTGCCAGCAGCTGGCCGGACAGTGGCTACAATGAGCAGTTCTTC
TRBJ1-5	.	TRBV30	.	CAWRLQGGNQPQHF	TGTGCCTGGAGGCTACAGGGAGGCAATCAGCCCCAGCATTTT
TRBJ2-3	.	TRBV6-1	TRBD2	CASSELAGGPDTQYF	TGTGCCAGCAGTGAACTAGCGGGGGGCCCAGATACGCAGTATTTT
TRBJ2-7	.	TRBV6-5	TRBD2	CASRGLARTYEQYF	TGTGCCAGCAGAGGACTAGCGAGAACCTACGAGCAGTACTTC
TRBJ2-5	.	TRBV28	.	CAVLQGRMETQYF	TGTGCCGTCTTACAGGGACGGATGGAGACCCAGTACTTC
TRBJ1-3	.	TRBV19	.	CASTMGGLGNTIYF	TGTGCCAGTACCATGGGAGGCCTTGGAAACACCATATATTTT
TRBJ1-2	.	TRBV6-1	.	CALLTIGSGYTF	TGTGCCTTATTAACGATAGGGAGCGGCTACACCTTC
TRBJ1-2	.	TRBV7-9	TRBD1	CASSTDRFYGYTF	TGTGCCAGCAGCACGGACAGGTTTTATGGCTACACCTTC